This is a list of T cell receptor beta chains from one sample in a study of T-cell reconstitution after alpha-beta-depleted transplantation in children. Each CDR3 protein is one row after TCRdb ran MiXCR on the PCR reads. The top ten clones hold 14% of a sample with 600,000 or so distinct CDR3 sequences, under 25% of them seen once. The sequenced sample was PBMCs, mostly from graft donor cells, obtained 360 days after TCRalphabeta/CD19-depleted stem cell transplant. The receptors derive from a boy under two years old who had a stem cell transplant for acute myeloid leukemia, so the T cells may come from the graft donor. Both conserved end residues are part of each CDR3. A D gene is named only where the DNA matches it firmly. Clone sizes are given selectively: once, few, many, or a class where the clone is expanded.

J gene: TRBJ1-1
D gene: .
CDR3 length: 15
V gene: TRBV25-1
clone size: .
CDR3 DNA: TGTGCCAGCAGACTAACAGGGTTGGGGAACACTGAAGCTTTCTTT
CDR3 protein: CASRLTGLGNTEAFF

J gene: TRBJ2-3
D gene: TRBD2
CDR3 length: 16
V gene: TRBV2
clone size: many
CDR3 DNA: TGTGCCAGCAGTGACGGTTCCAGCGGGGTCACAGATACGCAGTATTTT
CDR3 protein: CASSDGSSGVTDTQYF

J gene: TRBJ2-7
D gene: .
CDR3 length: 13
V gene: TRBV7-9
clone size: .
CDR3 DNA: TGTGCCAGCAGCTTAGTAGGGATCGACGAGCAGTACTTC
CDR3 protein: CASSLVGIDEQYF

J gene: TRBJ1-6
D gene: .
CDR3 length: 14
V gene: TRBV5-1
clone size: many
CDR3 DNA: TGCGCCAGCAGCGCCGGACTTACCGATTCACCCCTCCACTTT
CDR3 protein: CASSAGLTDSPLHF

J gene: TRBJ1-2
D gene: .
CDR3 length: 15
V gene: TRBV29-1
clone size: few
CDR3 DNA: TGCAGCGTTCCCAGGGAAGGGCCATTTCGGGATGGCTACACCTTC
CDR3 protein: CSVPREGPFRDGYTF

J gene: TRBJ2-7
D gene: .
CDR3 length: 17
V gene: TRBV15
clone size: .
CDR3 DNA: TGTGCCACCAGCAGTGGGGCAGCCGGGGCGGCACTCTACGAGCAGTACTTC
CDR3 protein: CATSSGAAGAALYEQYF

J gene: TRBJ2-1
D gene: .
CDR3 length: 13
V gene: TRBV7-2
clone size: many
CDR3 DNA: TGTGCCAGCAGCTCTTACTCCTACAATGAGCAGTTCTTC
CDR3 protein: CASSSYSYNEQFF

J gene: TRBJ2-3
D gene: TRBD1
CDR3 length: 15
V gene: TRBV9
clone size: many
CDR3 DNA: TGTGCCAGCAGCGTAGCGGGACAGGGTGCTGATACGCAGTATTTT
CDR3 protein: CASSVAGQGADTQYF

J gene: TRBJ2-2
D gene: .
CDR3 length: 17
V gene: TRBV4-1
clone size: few
CDR3 DNA: TGCGCCAGCAGCAAAGACCCCGAACAGGGAGGGACCGGGGAGCTGTTTTTT
CDR3 protein: CASSKDPEQGGTGELFF

J gene: TRBJ2-1
D gene: .
CDR3 length: 11
V gene: TRBV20-1
clone size: many
CDR3 DNA: TGCAGTGCTGAAGCCTTCAATGAGCAGTTCTTC
CDR3 protein: CSAEAFNEQFF

J gene: TRBJ1-1
D gene: .
CDR3 length: 14
V gene: TRBV29-1
clone size: many
CDR3 DNA: TGCAGCGCTAGACAGCTCCTTATGAACACTGAAGCTTTCTTT
CDR3 protein: CSARQLLMNTEAFF

J gene: TRBJ2-5
D gene: TRBD2
CDR3 length: 17
V gene: TRBV28
clone size: many
CDR3 DNA: TGTGCCAGCAGCTCCCCGGGACTAGCGGGGTTACAAGAGACCCAGTACTTC
CDR3 protein: CASSSPGLAGLQETQYF

J gene: TRBJ2-5
D gene: TRBD2
CDR3 length: 13
V gene: TRBV28
clone size: .
CDR3 DNA: TGTGCCAGCATGGGGGGGGGAGGAGAGACCCAGTACTTC
CDR3 protein: CASMGGGGETQYF

J gene: TRBJ2-2
D gene: TRBD2
CDR3 length: 15
V gene: TRBV20-1
clone size: few
CDR3 DNA: TGCAGTGTAACAGCCAGACTAGCGGGGTCCAGGGAGCTGTTTTTT
CDR3 protein: CSVTARLAGSRELFF

J gene: TRBJ1-3
D gene: .
CDR3 length: 16
V gene: TRBV7-3
clone size: .
CDR3 DNA: TGTGCCAGCAGCTTAAGCGGGCGCATCTCTGGAAACACCATATATTTT
CDR3 protein: CASSLSGRISGNTIYF

J gene: TRBJ1-2
D gene: .
CDR3 length: 14
V gene: TRBV7-9
clone size: .
CDR3 DNA: TGTGCCAGCACCTTAGGGGGATCTAACTATGGCTACACCTTC
CDR3 protein: CASTLGGSNYGYTF

J gene: TRBJ2-1
D gene: TRBD2
CDR3 length: 14
V gene: TRBV5-5
clone size: few
CDR3 DNA: TGTGCCAGCAGGTCTGCGGGGGGGCCGATTGAGCAGTTCTTC
CDR3 protein: CASRSAGGPIEQFF

J gene: TRBJ2-5
D gene: TRBD2
CDR3 length: 15
V gene: TRBV20-1
clone size: few
CDR3 DNA: TGCAGTGCGTCTACTAGCGGGGGCATTAAAGAGACCCAGTACTTC
CDR3 protein: CSASTSGGIKETQYF

J gene: TRBJ2-7
D gene: .
CDR3 length: 14
V gene: TRBV11-2
clone size: .
CDR3 DNA: TGTGCCAGCGGTTTAGCCGGGACCTTCTACGAGCAGTACTTC
CDR3 protein: CASGLAGTFYEQYF

J gene: TRBJ1-2
D gene: .
CDR3 length: 13
V gene: TRBV20-1
clone size: few
CDR3 DNA: TGCAGTGCTAGTAGGCAGGGCAACTATGGCTACACCTTC
CDR3 protein: CSASRQGNYGYTF

J gene: TRBJ2-7
D gene: .
CDR3 length: 15
V gene: TRBV4-3
clone size: .
CDR3 DNA: TGCGCCAGCAGCCAAGGCTACGGGCCTACCTACGAGCAGTACTTC
CDR3 protein: CASSQGYGPTYEQYF

J gene: TRBJ1-2
D gene: .
CDR3 length: 13
V gene: TRBV20-1
clone size: few
CDR3 DNA: TGCAGTGCTCGGAGGGGAAGAGAATATGGCTACACCTTC
CDR3 protein: CSARRGREYGYTF

J gene: TRBJ1-3
D gene: .
CDR3 length: 14
V gene: TRBV5-6
clone size: few
CDR3 DNA: TGTGCCAGCAGCTTGTCAGGGGCTGGAAACACCATATATTTT
CDR3 protein: CASSLSGAGNTIYF

J gene: TRBJ2-5
D gene: .
CDR3 length: 12
V gene: TRBV7-3
clone size: many
CDR3 DNA: TGTGCCAGCAGTTCGCCAGGGGAGACCCAGTACTTC
CDR3 protein: CASSSPGETQYF

J gene: TRBJ2-4
D gene: .
CDR3 length: 15
V gene: TRBV11-2
clone size: .
CDR3 DNA: TGTGCCAGCAGCCCCGGAAGGAGGTCCAAAAACATTCAGTACTTC
CDR3 protein: CASSPGRRSKNIQYF

J gene: TRBJ1-2
D gene: .
CDR3 length: 15
V gene: TRBV20-1
clone size: few
CDR3 DNA: TGCAGTGCTAGAGATCGGGACGGGTATAACTATGGCTACACCTTC
CDR3 protein: CSARDRDGYNYGYTF

J gene: TRBJ2-3
D gene: .
CDR3 length: 13
V gene: TRBV18
clone size: few
CDR3 DNA: TGTGCCAGCTCACCATTGGGCACAGATACGCAGTATTTT
CDR3 protein: CASSPLGTDTQYF

J gene: TRBJ2-1
D gene: .
CDR3 length: 15
V gene: TRBV5-1
clone size: few
CDR3 DNA: TGCGCCAGCAGCCCGGGGGATCTAGGGGTCAATGAGCAGTTCTTC
CDR3 protein: CASSPGDLGVNEQFF

J gene: TRBJ1-1
D gene: .
CDR3 length: 15
V gene: TRBV7-9
clone size: .
CDR3 DNA: TGTGCCAGCAGCTTAATACGGGGGCGGGGGACTGAAGCTTTCTTT
CDR3 protein: CASSLIRGRGTEAFF

J gene: TRBJ2-2
D gene: .
CDR3 length: 15
V gene: TRBV7-2
clone size: few
CDR3 DNA: TGTGCCAGCAGCTTAGGTTCATCGGGGGCCGGGGAGCTGTTTTTT
CDR3 protein: CASSLGSSGAGELFF

J gene: TRBJ2-1
D gene: .
CDR3 length: 17
V gene: TRBV20-1
clone size: few
CDR3 DNA: TGCAGTGCTAGAGACCTGGAAGGCTATAGCTCCTACAATGAGCAGTTCTTC
CDR3 protein: CSARDLEGYSSYNEQFF

J gene: TRBJ2-3
D gene: .
CDR3 length: 15
V gene: TRBV18
clone size: few
CDR3 DNA: TGTGCCAGCTCACAGAACACCGCTAGCACAGATACGCAGTATTTT
CDR3 protein: CASSQNTASTDTQYF

J gene: TRBJ2-7
D gene: TRBD1
CDR3 length: 14
V gene: TRBV3-1
clone size: many
CDR3 DNA: TGTGCCAGCAGCCATGTCGCAGGGGGCTACGAGCAGTACTTC
CDR3 protein: CASSHVAGGYEQYF

J gene: TRBJ2-5
D gene: .
CDR3 length: 12
V gene: TRBV20-1
clone size: few
CDR3 DNA: TGCAGTGCTCTGGACAGCCAAGAGACCCAGTACTTC
CDR3 protein: CSALDSQETQYF

J gene: TRBJ1-3
D gene: .
CDR3 length: 15
V gene: TRBV5-8
clone size: few
CDR3 DNA: TGTGCCAGCTCCCGATTAGACGGCTCTGGAAACACCATATATTTT
CDR3 protein: CASSRLDGSGNTIYF

J gene: TRBJ2-3
D gene: TRBD1
CDR3 length: 14
V gene: TRBV20-1
clone size: many
CDR3 DNA: TGCAGCTTGTCGGACAGGGGGCTCACAGATACGCAGTATTTT
CDR3 protein: CSLSDRGLTDTQYF

J gene: TRBJ2-1
D gene: .
CDR3 length: 13
V gene: TRBV7-2
clone size: many
CDR3 DNA: TGTGCCAGCAGCTTAGCGACGGCGAATGAGCAGTTCTTC
CDR3 protein: CASSLATANEQFF

J gene: TRBJ2-5
D gene: .
CDR3 length: 17
V gene: TRBV21-1
clone size: few
CDR3 DNA: TGTGCCAGCAGCAAAGACGACAGGGACAGGGGGCGAGAGACCCAGTACTTC
CDR3 protein: CASSKDDRDRGRETQYF

J gene: TRBJ1-2
D gene: .
CDR3 length: 15
V gene: TRBV20-1
clone size: .
CDR3 DNA: TGCAGTGCTAGGGATCCGCGACAGCCGGCCTATGGCTACACCTTC
CDR3 protein: CSARDPRQPAYGYTF

J gene: TRBJ2-1
D gene: TRBD2
CDR3 length: 15
V gene: TRBV7-2
clone size: .
CDR3 DNA: TGTGCCAGCAGCTTAGACGGACTAGCCCTCAATGAGCAGTTCTTC
CDR3 protein: CASSLDGLALNEQFF

J gene: TRBJ2-4
D gene: .
CDR3 length: 14
V gene: TRBV4-3
clone size: .
CDR3 DNA: TGCGCCAGCAGCCAAGATTCCCGGCCGAACATTCAGTACTTC
CDR3 protein: CASSQDSRPNIQYF

J gene: TRBJ2-6
D gene: .
CDR3 length: 17
V gene: TRBV4-3
clone size: few
CDR3 DNA: TGCGCCAGCAGCCAAGACCGAACTGTGTCTGGGGCCAACGTCCTGACTTTC
CDR3 protein: CASSQDRTVSGANVLTF

J gene: TRBJ1-5
D gene: .
CDR3 length: 14
V gene: TRBV12-3/TRBV12-4
clone size: .
CDR3 DNA: TGTGCCAGCAGGTTAACAGGCCAGGGGCAGCCCCAGCATTTT
CDR3 protein: CASRLTGQGQPQHF

J gene: TRBJ1-3
D gene: .
CDR3 length: 13
V gene: TRBV12-3/TRBV12-4
clone size: many
CDR3 DNA: TGTGCCACCCGGGACGGCTCTGGAAACACCATATATTTT
CDR3 protein: CATRDGSGNTIYF